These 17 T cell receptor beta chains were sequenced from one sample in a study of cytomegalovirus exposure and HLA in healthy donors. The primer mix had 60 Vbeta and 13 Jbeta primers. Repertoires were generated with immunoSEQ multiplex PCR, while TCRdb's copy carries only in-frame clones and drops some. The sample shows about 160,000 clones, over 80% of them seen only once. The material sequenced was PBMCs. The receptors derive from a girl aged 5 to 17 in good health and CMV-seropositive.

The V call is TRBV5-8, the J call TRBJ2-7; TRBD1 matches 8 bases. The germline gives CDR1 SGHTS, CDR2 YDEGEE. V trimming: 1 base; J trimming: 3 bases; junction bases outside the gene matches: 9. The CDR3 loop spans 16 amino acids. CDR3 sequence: CASSLYPDRVGYEQYF. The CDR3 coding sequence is TGTGCCAGCAGCTTGTATCCGGACAGGGTGGGCTACGAGCAGTACTTC.

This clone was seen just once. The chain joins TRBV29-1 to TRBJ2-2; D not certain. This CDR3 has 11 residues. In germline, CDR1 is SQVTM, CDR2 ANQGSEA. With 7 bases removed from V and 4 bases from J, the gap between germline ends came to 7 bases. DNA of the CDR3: TGCAGCGCCCTGGCCACCGGGGAGCTGTTTTTT. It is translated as CSALATGELFF.

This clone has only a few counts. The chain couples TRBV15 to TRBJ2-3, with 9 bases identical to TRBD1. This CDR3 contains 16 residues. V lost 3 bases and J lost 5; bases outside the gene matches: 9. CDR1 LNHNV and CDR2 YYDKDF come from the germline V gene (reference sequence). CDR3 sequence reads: CATSSDRGQGRDTQYF. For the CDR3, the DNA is TGTGCCACCAGCAGTGACAGGGGACAGGGTAGAGATACGCAGTATTTT.

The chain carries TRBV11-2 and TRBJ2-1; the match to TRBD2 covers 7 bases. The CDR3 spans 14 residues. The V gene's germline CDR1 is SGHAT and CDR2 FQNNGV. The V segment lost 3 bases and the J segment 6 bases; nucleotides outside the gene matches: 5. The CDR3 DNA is TGTGCCAGCAGCTTCGGACTAGGTGTCAATGAGCAGTTCTTC. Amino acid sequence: CASSFGLGVNEQFF.

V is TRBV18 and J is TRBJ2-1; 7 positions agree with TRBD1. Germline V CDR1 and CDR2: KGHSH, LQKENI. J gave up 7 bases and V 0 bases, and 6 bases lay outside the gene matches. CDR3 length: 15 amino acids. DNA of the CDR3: TGTGCCAGCTCACCACCCGGGACAGTATGGAATGAGCAGTTCTTC. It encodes CASSPPGTVWNEQFF.

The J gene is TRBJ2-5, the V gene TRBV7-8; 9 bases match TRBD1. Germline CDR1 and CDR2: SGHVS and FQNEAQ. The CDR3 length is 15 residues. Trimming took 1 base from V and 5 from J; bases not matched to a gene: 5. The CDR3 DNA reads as TGTGCCAGCAGCTTAGTGGGACAGGGAGGGGAGACCCAGTACTTC. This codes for CASSLVGQGGETQYF.

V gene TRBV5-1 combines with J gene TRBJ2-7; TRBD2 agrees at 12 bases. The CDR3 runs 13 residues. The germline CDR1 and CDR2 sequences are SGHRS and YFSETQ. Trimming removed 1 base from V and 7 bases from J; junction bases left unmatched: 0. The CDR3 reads CASSLTSGGEQYF. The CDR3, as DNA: TGCGCCAGCAGCTTGACTAGCGGGGGGGAGCAGTACTTC.

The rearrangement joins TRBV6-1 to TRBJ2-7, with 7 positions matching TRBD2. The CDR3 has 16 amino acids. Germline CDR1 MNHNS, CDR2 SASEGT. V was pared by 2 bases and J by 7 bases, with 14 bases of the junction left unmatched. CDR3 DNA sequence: TGTGCCAGCAGTGAAAATGATGGGTTCGGGGGGAGTGAGCAGTACTTC. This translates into CASSENDGFGGSEQYF.

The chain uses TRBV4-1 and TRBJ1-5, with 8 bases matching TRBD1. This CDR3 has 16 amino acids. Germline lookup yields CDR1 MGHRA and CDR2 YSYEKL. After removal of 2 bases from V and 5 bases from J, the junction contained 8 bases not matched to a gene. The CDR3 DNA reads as TGCGCCAGCAGCCAATACGACAGGGGATATGATCAGCCCCAGCATTTT. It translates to CASSQYDRGYDQPQHF.

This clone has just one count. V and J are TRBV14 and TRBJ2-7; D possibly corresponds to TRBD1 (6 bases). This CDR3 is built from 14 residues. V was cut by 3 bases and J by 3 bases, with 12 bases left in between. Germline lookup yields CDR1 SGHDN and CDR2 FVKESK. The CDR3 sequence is CASSHPTGNYEQYF. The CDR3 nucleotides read TGTGCCAGCAGCCATCCTACAGGGAACTACGAGCAGTACTTC.

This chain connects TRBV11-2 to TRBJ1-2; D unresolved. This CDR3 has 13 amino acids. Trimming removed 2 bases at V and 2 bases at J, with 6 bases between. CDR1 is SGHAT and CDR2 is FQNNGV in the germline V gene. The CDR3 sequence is CASSLPGNYGYTF. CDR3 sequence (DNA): TGTGCCAGCAGCTTACCGGGGAACTATGGCTACACCTTC.

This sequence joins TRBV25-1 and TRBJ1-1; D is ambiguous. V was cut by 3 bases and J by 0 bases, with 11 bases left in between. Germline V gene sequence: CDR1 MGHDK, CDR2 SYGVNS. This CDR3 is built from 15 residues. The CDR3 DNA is TGTGCCAGCAGTGAGGCTTCCCGCATGAACACTGAAGCTTTCTTT. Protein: CASSEASRMNTEAFF.

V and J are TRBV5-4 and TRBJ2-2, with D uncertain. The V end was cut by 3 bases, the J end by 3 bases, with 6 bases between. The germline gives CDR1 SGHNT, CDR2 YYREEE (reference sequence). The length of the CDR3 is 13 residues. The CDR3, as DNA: TGTGCCAGCAGCTGGCAGTACACCGGGGAGCTGTTTTTT. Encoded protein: CASSWQYTGELFF.

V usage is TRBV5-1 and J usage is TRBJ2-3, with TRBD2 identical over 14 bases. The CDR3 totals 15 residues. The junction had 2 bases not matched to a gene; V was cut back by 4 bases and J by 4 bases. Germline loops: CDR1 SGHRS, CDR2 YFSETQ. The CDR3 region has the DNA TGCGCCAGCAGCAAGGGACTAGCGGGGGCAGATACGCAGTATTTT. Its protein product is CASSKGLAGADTQYF.

The CDR3 sequence is CASSEGAGEMNEQFF. The DNA of the CDR3 is TGTGCCAGCAGTGAAGGGGCGGGAGAGATGAATGAGCAGTTCTTC. The chain couples TRBV6-1 to TRBJ2-1, with 7 bases fitting TRBD2. Per the germline V gene, CDR1 is MNHNS and CDR2 is SASEGT. This CDR3 spans 15 amino acids. Germline trimming cut 1 base from V and 7 bases from J; bases unmatched to any gene: 7.

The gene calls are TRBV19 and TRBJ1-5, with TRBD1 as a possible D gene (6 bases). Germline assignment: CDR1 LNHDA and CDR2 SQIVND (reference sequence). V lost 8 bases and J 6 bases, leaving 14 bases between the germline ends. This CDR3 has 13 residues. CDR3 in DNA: TGTGCCAGTTCTGCAGGCAGGGGTCAGCCCCAGCATTTT. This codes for CASSAGRGQPQHF. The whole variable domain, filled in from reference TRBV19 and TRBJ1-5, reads DGGITQSPKYLFRKEGQNVTLSCEQNLNHDAMYWYRQDPGQGLRLIYYSQIVNDFQKGDIAEGYSVSREKKESFPLTVTSAQKNPTAFYLCASSAGRGQPQHFGDGTRLSIL.

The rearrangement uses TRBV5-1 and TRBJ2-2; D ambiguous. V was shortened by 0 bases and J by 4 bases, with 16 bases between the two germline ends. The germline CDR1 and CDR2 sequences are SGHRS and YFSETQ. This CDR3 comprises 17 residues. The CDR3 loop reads CASSLGSMAVVTGELFF. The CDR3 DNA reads TGCGCCAGCAGCTTGGGGAGTATGGCGGTGGTCACCGGGGAGCTGTTTTTT.